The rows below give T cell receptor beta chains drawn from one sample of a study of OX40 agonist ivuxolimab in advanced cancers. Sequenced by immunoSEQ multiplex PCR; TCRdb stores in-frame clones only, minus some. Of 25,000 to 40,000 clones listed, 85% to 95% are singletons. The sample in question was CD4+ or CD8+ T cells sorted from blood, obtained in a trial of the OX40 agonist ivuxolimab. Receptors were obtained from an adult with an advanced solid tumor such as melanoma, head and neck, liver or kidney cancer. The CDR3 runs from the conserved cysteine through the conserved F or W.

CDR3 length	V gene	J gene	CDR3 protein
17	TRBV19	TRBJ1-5	CASSMPWDFGSNQPQHF
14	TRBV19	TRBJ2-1	CASSMTGVINEQFF
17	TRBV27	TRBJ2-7	CASSFHQGPRSNYEQYF
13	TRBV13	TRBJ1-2	CASSLTGNYGYTF
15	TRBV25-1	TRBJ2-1	CASSEGSSMFNEQFF
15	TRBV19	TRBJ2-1	CASSFRDSSYNEQFF
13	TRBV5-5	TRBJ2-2	CASSSWSGGELFF
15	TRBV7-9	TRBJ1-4	CASSLALGKREKLFF
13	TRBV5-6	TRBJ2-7	CASSSGRSYEQYF
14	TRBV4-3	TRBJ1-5	CASSQDRGGQPQHF
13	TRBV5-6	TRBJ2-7	CASSSTGPYEQYF
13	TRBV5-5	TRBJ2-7	CASSLEGSYEQYF
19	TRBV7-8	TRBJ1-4	CASSPSKGQGDWANEKLFF
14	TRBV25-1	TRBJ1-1	CASSEFDENTEAFF
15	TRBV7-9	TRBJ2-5	CASSSPWDNQETQYF
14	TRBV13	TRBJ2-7	CASSTGQQNYEQYF
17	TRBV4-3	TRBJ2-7	CASSQDPDRGLSYEQYF
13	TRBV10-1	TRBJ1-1	CASSESDRTEAFF
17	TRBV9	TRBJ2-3	CASSVESLQRSGDTQYF
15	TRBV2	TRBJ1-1	CASSEDRVAYTEAFF
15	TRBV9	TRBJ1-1	CASSVTASLNTEAFF
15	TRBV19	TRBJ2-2	CASSIWGGDLEELFF
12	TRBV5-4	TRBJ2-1	CASSDLGNEQFF
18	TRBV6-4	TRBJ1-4	CAITGRISRPATNEKLFF
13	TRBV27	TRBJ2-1	CASSLSASGEQFF
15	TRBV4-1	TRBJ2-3	CASKFRDSITDTQYF
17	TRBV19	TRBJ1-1	CASSIAPVGTGGTEAFF
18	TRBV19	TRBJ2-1	CASSIDGGPRTYPYEQFF
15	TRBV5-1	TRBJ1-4	CASSLTEPFNEKLFF